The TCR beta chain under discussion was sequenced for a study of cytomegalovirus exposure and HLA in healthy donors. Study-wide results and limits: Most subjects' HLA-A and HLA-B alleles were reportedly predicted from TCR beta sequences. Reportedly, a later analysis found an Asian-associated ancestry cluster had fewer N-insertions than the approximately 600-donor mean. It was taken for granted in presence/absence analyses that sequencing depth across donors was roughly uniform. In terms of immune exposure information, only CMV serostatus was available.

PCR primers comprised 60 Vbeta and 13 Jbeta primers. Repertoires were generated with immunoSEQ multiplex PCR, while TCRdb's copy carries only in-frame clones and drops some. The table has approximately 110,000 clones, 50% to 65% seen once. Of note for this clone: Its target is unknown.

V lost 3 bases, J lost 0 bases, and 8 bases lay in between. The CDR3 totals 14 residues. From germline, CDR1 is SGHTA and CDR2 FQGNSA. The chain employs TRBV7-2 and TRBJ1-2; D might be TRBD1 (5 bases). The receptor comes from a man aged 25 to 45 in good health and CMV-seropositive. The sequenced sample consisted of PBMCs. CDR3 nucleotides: TGTGCCAGCAGCTTGACAGCAACTAACTATGGCTACACCTTC. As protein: CASSLTATNYGYTF.